This TCR beta chain was sequenced for a study of T cell repertoires in cytomegalovirus infection. The wider study: Based on public TCR beta signatures, there were indications of CMV infection and of a matching HLA type. The study, taken as a whole, reports: Cumulative public TCR beta family frequency identified CMV carriers with the relevant HLA. In two of eight donors, the top clonotype was HLA-C-restricted CMV-specific.

The CDR3 totals 15 residues. Germline V gives CDR1 DFQATT, CDR2 SNEGSKA (reference sequence). J gave up 3 bases and V 2 bases, and 8 bases lay outside the gene matches. On this clonotype itself: Antigen unknown.

TCRdb fed the reads into MiXCR, producing one record per CDR3 protein. The sample consists of about 530,000 distinct CDR3 sequences, around a quarter of them appearing once. This TCR was recovered from a human donor in good health (CMV status not recorded). Some clones in this sample may be carry-over from other donors' samples. Material: PBMCs. The chain has TRBV20-1 and TRBJ2-3; 7 bases align to TRBD2. For the CDR3, the DNA is TGCAGTGCTAGAAGTGGCGGGAGTGGGACAGATACGCAGTATTTT. Translated, it gives CSARSGGSGTDTQYF.